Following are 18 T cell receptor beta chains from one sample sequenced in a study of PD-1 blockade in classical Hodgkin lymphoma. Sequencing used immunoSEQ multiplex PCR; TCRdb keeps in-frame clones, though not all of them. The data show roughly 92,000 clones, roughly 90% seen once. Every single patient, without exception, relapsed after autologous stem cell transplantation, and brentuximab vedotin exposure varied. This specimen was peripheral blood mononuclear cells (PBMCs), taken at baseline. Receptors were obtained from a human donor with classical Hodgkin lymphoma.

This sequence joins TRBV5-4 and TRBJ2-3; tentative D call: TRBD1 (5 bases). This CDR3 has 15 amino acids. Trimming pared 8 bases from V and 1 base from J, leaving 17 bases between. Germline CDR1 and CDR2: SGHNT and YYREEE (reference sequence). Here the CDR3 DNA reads TGTGCCAGTAAAGAAGGGGTGTTTCGCACAGATACGCAGTATTTT. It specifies CASKEGVFRTDTQYF.

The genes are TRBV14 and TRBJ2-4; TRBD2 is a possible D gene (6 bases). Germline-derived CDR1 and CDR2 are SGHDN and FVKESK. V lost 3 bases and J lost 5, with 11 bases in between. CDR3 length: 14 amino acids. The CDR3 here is CASSQLEGQNIQYF. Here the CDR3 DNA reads TGTGCCAGCAGCCAGTTGGAGGGACAAAACATTCAGTACTTC.

DNA for the CDR3: TGCGCCAGCAACCGGGACAGGGTAACAGATACGCAGTATTTT. The encoded protein is CASNRDRVTDTQYF. The chain employs TRBV5-1 and TRBJ2-3; TRBD1 aligns across 9 bases. Germline CDR1 is SGHRS and CDR2 is YFSETQ. V was clipped by 6 bases and J by 3 bases; unmatched bases: 5. The CDR3 runs 14 residues.

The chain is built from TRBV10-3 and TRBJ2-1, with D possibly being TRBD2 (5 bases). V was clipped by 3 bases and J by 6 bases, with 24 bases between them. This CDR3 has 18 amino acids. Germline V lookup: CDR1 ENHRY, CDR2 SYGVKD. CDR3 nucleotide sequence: TGTGCCATCAGTGAAGTCCCCCCAACTAGAAATCGGGGCAATGAGCAGTTCTTC. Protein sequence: CAISEVPPTRNRGNEQFF.

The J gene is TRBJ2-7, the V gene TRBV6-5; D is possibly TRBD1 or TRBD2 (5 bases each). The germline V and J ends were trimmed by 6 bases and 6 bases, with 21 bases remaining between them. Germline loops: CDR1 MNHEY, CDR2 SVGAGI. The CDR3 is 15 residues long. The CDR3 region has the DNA TGTGCCAGCAGCCCCCCTGGGGTGGGGGTGTCCGAGCAGTACTTC. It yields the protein CASSPPGVGVSEQYF.

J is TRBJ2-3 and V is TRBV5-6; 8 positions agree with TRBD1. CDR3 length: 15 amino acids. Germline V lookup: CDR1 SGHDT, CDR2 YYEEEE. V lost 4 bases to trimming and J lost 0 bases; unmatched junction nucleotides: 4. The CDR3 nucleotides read TGTGCCAGCAGCCCTGGGACAGGTAGCACAGATACGCAGTATTTT. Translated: CASSPGTGSTDTQYF.

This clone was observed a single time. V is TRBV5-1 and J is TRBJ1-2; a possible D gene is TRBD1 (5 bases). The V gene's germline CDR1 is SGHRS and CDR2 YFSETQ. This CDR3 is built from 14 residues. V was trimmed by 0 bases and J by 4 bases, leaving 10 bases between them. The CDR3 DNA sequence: TGCGCCAGCAGCTTGGGGACAACAAGCTATGGCTACACCTTC. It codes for CASSLGTTSYGYTF.

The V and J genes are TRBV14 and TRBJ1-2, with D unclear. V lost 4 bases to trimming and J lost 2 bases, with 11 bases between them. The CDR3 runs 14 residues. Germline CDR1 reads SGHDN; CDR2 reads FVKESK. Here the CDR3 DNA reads TGTGCCAGCAGCCCCCTGACAACGAACTATGGCTACACCTTC. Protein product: CASSPLTTNYGYTF.

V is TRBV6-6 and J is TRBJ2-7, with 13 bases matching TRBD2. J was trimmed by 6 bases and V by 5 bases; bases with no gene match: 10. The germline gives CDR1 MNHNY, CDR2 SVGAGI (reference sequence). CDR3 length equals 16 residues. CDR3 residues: CASSNLGLAGRFEQYF. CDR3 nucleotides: TGTGCCAGCAGTAACTTGGGACTAGCGGGACGGTTCGAGCAGTACTTC.

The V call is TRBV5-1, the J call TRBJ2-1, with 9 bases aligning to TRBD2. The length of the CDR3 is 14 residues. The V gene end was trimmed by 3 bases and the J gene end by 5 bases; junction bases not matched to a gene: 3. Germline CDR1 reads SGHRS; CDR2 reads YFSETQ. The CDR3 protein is CASSWGLANNEQFF. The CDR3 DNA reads TGCGCCAGCAGCTGGGGACTAGCTAACAATGAGCAGTTCTTC.

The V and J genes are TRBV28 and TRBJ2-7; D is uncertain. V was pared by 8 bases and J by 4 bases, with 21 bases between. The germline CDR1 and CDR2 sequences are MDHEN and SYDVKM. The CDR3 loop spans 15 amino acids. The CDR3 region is CASRRLDGYGYEQYF. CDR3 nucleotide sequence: TGTGCCAGCCGTCGTCTCGATGGTTACGGGTACGAGCAGTACTTC.

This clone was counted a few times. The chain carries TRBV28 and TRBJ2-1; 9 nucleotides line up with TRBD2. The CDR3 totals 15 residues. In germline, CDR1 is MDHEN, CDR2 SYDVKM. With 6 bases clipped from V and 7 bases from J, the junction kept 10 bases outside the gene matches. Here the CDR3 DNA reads TGTGCCAGCAGGGTCCCCAGCGGGAGGAGGAATGAGCAGTTCTTC. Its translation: CASRVPSGRRNEQFF.

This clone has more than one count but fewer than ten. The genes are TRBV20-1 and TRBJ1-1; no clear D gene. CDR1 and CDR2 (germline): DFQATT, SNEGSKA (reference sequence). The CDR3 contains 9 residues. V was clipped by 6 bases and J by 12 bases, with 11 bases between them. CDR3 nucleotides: TGCAGTGCCCTCGGACTGACTTTCTTT. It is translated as CSALGLTFF.

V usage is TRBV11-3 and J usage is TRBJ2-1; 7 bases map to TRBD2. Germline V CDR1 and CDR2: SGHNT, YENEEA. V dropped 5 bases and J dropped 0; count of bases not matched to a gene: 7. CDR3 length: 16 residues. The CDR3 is CASSPFLADSYNEQFF. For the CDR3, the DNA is TGTGCCAGCAGCCCCTTCCTAGCGGACTCCTACAATGAGCAGTTCTTC.

CDR3 in amino acids: CASSLSVPGWRFF. The CDR3 DNA sequence: TGTGCCAGCAGTTTATCTGTCCCCGGTTGGAGATTCTTC. This chain connects TRBV27 to TRBJ2-1; no reliable D call. Trimming removed 0 bases from V and 16 bases from J, with 16 bases in between. CDR1 MNHEY and CDR2 SMNVEV come from the germline V gene (reference sequence). The CDR3 has 13 residues.

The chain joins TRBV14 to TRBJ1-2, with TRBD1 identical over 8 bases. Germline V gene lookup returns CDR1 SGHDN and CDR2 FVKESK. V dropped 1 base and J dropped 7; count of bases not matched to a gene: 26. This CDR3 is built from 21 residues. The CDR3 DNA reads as TGTGCCAGCAGCCAAGGGATCCGGGACAGGAGCACCCACAACCCCAGTCGTGGCTACACCTTC. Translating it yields CASSQGIRDRSTHNPSRGYTF.

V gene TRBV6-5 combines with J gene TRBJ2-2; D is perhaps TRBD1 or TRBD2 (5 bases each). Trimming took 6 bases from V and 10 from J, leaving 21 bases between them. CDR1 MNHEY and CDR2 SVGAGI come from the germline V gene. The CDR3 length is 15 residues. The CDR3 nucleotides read TGTGCCAGCAGCCTCGGGACGACGAGCCGCCAGGAGCTGTTTTTT. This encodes CASSLGTTSRQELFF.

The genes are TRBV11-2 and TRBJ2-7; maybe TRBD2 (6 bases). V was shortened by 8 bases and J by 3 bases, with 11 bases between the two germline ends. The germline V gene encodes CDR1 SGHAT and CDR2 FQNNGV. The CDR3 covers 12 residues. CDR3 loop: CASGRGFYEQYF. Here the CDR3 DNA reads TGTGCCAGCGGCCGGGGGTTCTACGAGCAGTACTTC.